This T cell receptor (beta chain) appears in the sequencing data of a study of tumor-infiltrating lymphocytes in primary liver carcinoma. Study background: Stage T1-T3 N0M0 tumors measured about 4.2 to 11 cm at most.

Study-level results: Tumor-blood pairs (like tumor-adjacent pairs) overlapped less than tumor region pairs did. Relative to blood, tumors carried a significantly larger fraction of the repertoire in their top 250 clones (p = 0.039).

Both RNA and DNA were isolated together from roughly 20-30 mg of bulk tissue that had not been sorted. Constant-region priming of roughly 500 ng total RNA yielded TCR beta cDNA. Slightly modified ARM-PCR with three nested multiplex PCR rounds yielded TCR beta libraries. With TRBV1-TRBV30 forward primers and a C-beta reverse primer, the first two PCR rounds were run for approximately 10 cycles each. From the multiplex PCR reads, TCRdb called clonotypes with MiXCR, one entry per CDR3 protein. The table records approximately 45,000 distinct CDR3 sequences, roughly 73% of them present only once. Concerning this clonotype itself: Its matching antigen is unknown.

V shed 8 bases, J shed 2 bases, and the junction held 8 bases outside the gene matches. The CDR3 runs 15 residues. The germline V gene has CDR1 MNHNS and CDR2 SASEGT. The sequence came from a woman in her twenties or thirties with primary liver carcinoma and hepatitis B virus infection. The chain links TRBV6-1 to TRBJ2-2, with 7 positions matching TRBD1. The source material was tumor-adjacent normal liver tissue. CDR3 region: CASRLRTGNTGELFF. DNA for the CDR3: TGTGCCAGCCGCCTCAGGACAGGAAACACCGGGGAGCTGTTTTTT.